The rows below give T cell receptor beta chains drawn from one sample of a study of T-cell memory formation after mild COVID-19. Using its own MiXCR run on the 5' RACE reads, TCRdb lists one record per CDR3 protein. The sample lists around 320,000 distinct CDR3 sequences; 14% were seen once. Sequenced material: PBMCs or a T cell subset sorted from them (not recorded which). These receptors originate from a man in his late teens or twenties who had mild COVID-19 (a few samples of this study predate the infection). Cell type and time point are not known. The CDR3 runs from the conserved cysteine through the conserved F or W. A D gene is named only where the DNA matches it firmly. Expanded clones are given a class, and other clones once, few, many or no size at all.

v_call	j_call	clone_size	d_call	cdr3_aa	cdr3_nt
TRBV15	TRBJ2-3	few	.	CATSRVGISDTQYF	TGTGCCACCAGCAGAGTTGGCATCTCAGATACGCAGTATTTT
TRBV7-9	TRBJ1-1	many	.	CASREGGGTEAFF	TGTGCCAGCAGGGAAGGGGGGGGCACTGAAGCTTTCTTT
TRBV20-1	TRBJ2-6	many	.	CSAINIGPGANVLTF	TGCAGTGCTATCAACATCGGACCTGGGGCCAACGTCCTGACTTTC
TRBV20-1	TRBJ2-3	few	TRBD2	CSARDLISGADTDTQYF	TGCAGTGCTAGAGATTTGATCAGCGGGGCCGACACAGATACGCAGTATTTT
TRBV12-3/TRBV12-4	TRBJ2-7	few	TRBD2	CASSQREGEQYF	TGTGCCAGCAGTCAGCGGGAAGGGGAGCAGTACTTC
TRBV6-5	TRBJ1-2	.	.	CASSYPSGVGYTF	TGTGCCAGCAGTTACCCCTCGGGGGTGGGCTACACCTTC
TRBV19	TRBJ2-7	few	.	CASSTGQSEQYF	TGTGCCAGTAGTACGGGACAAAGCGAGCAGTACTTC
TRBV19	TRBJ2-5	.	.	CASSIDLSLGTKETQYF	TGTGCCAGTAGTATAGATCTGAGCCTGGGGACCAAAGAGACCCAGTACTTC
TRBV11-2	TRBJ2-5	.	TRBD2	CASSRRDYRKETQYF	TGTGCCAGCAGCCGCCGGGACTACCGGAAAGAGACCCAGTACTTC
TRBV4-3	TRBJ1-2	.	.	CASSHGTGYGYTF	TGCGCCAGCAGCCACGGGACGGGGTATGGCTACACCTTC
TRBV12-3/TRBV12-4	TRBJ1-2	many	.	CASSLGLYGYTF	TGTGCCAGCAGTCTGGGACTCTATGGCTACACCTTC
TRBV5-1	TRBJ1-4	.	.	CASSLETSYNEKLFF	TGCGCCAGCAGCTTGGAGACGTCTTATAATGAAAAACTGTTTTTT
TRBV3-1	TRBJ2-1	few	.	CASSQGPGNEQFF	TGTGCCAGCAGCCAAGGACCTGGGAATGAGCAGTTCTTC
TRBV12-3/TRBV12-4	TRBJ2-5	.	TRBD2	CASSPAQTSGGGETQYF	TGTGCCAGCAGTCCAGCCCAAACTAGCGGGGGAGGTGAGACCCAGTACTTC
TRBV27	TRBJ2-7	few	.	CASSDQVGDEQYF	TGTGCCAGCAGTGACCAGGTGGGAGACGAGCAGTACTTC
TRBV7-2	TRBJ1-5	few	.	CASSLVVVNQPQHF	TGTGCCAGCAGCTTAGTCGTCGTCAATCAGCCCCAGCATTTT
TRBV12-3/TRBV12-4	TRBJ2-5	few	.	CASSGTWETQYF	TGTGCCAGCAGTGGGACGTGGGAGACCCAGTACTTC
TRBV7-3	TRBJ2-6	.	.	CASSLLSPSGANVLTF	TGTGCCAGCAGCCTCCTTAGCCCCTCTGGGGCCAACGTCCTGACTTTC
TRBV4-1	TRBJ1-3	.	.	CASRDRDLSGNTIYF	TGCGCCAGCAGGGACCGGGACCTCTCTGGAAACACCATATATTTT
TRBV29-1	TRBJ1-1	.	.	CSATENWGKLNTEAFF	TGCAGCGCGACTGAGAATTGGGGGAAACTGAACACTGAAGCTTTCTTT
TRBV5-1	TRBJ1-2	many	.	CASSLVSVNYGYTF	TGCGCCAGCAGCTTGGTTTCGGTAAACTATGGCTACACCTTC
TRBV20-1	TRBJ1-3	.	.	CSGVAGASGNTIYF	TGCAGTGGGGTAGCAGGGGCCTCTGGAAACACCATATATTTT
TRBV18	TRBJ2-7	few	TRBD2	CASSPGLAGASYEQYF	TGTGCCAGCTCACCAGGACTAGCGGGGGCCTCCTACGAGCAGTACTTC
TRBV12-3/TRBV12-4	TRBJ2-7	.	.	CASSPNVRGYEQYF	TGTGCCAGCAGTCCAAATGTGCGGGGCTACGAGCAGTACTTC
TRBV12-3/TRBV12-4	TRBJ1-5	.	.	CASSSSYGASQPQHF	TGTGCCAGCAGCTCATCCTACGGGGCATCTCAGCCCCAGCATTTT
TRBV19	TRBJ2-2	.	.	CASSIGSGHGELFF	TGTGCCAGTAGTATTGGTTCCGGTCACGGGGAGCTGTTTTTT
TRBV20-1	TRBJ2-7	few	TRBD2	CSARETGTRYEQYF	TGCAGTGCTAGAGAAACCGGGACTAGATACGAGCAGTACTTC
TRBV4-1	TRBJ1-2	few	.	CASSQKVNYGYTF	TGCGCCAGCAGCCAGAAGGTTAACTATGGCTACACCTTC
TRBV4-1	TRBJ1-5	.	.	CASSQGGPEGASQPQHF	TGCGCCAGCAGCCAAGGGGGCCCCGAAGGGGCCAGTCAGCCCCAGCATTTT
TRBV20-1	TRBJ2-2	many	TRBD1	CSARDRGNTGELFF	TGCAGTGCCCGGGACAGGGGCAACACCGGGGAGCTGTTTTTT
TRBV6-2/TRBV6-3	TRBJ2-3	.	.	CASRWGSTDTQYF	TGTGCCAGCAGATGGGGCAGCACAGATACGCAGTATTTT
TRBV5-6	TRBJ2-5	few	TRBD1	CASSLLDRGWETQYF	TGTGCCAGCAGCTTGCTGGACAGGGGATGGGAGACCCAGTACTTC
TRBV7-2	TRBJ1-5	.	.	CASSLARGGQPQHF	TGTGCCAGCAGCTTGGCCAGGGGAGGACAGCCCCAGCATTTT
TRBV5-6	TRBJ1-2	few	TRBD1	CASSPTGVRGYTF	TGTGCCAGCAGCCCTACAGGGGTACGGGGCTACACCTTC
TRBV7-2	TRBJ2-5	few	.	CASSLVAGSRVETQYF	TGTGCCAGCAGCTTAGTTGCAGGGTCTCGAGTAGAGACCCAGTACTTC
TRBV27	TRBJ2-7	.	.	CASSTRRGSYEQYF	TGTGCCAGCAGCACCCGCAGGGGATCCTACGAGCAGTACTTC
TRBV4-1	TRBJ1-6	.	.	CASRQWVDSPLHF	TGCGCCAGCAGACAATGGGTAGACTCACCCCTCCACTTT
TRBV4-3	TRBJ2-7	few	.	CASSQDWGTSYEQYF	TGCGCCAGCAGCCAAGACTGGGGCACATCCTACGAGCAGTACTTC
TRBV27	TRBJ2-5	many	TRBD2	CASSFFSGRGQETQYF	TGTGCCAGCAGTTTTTTTTCAGGGAGGGGTCAAGAGACCCAGTACTTC
TRBV4-2	TRBJ2-1	few	TRBD1	CASSQDRTTGSEQFF	TGTGCCAGCAGCCAAGACCGGACGACAGGGTCTGAGCAGTTCTTC
TRBV19	TRBJ1-1	few	.	CASTSAYTEAFF	TGTGCCAGTACCAGCGCGTACACTGAAGCTTTCTTT
TRBV20-1	TRBJ2-4	few	.	CSAREGAPNIQYF	TGCAGTGCTAGGGAGGGGGCGCCGAACATTCAGTACTTC
TRBV20-1	TRBJ2-7	few	TRBD2	CSAITGTSGSYEQYF	TGCAGTGCTATCACCGGGACTAGCGGGTCCTACGAGCAGTACTTC
TRBV7-6	TRBJ2-2	.	.	CASSFGGMRTGELFF	TGTGCCAGCAGCTTTGGGGGCATGAGGACCGGGGAGCTGTTTTTT
TRBV6-6	TRBJ2-6	.	TRBD1	CASSYSSGQGAYGANVLTF	TGTGCCAGCAGTTACTCGTCGGGACAGGGGGCTTATGGGGCCAACGTCCTGACTTTC
TRBV20-1	TRBJ2-3	few	.	CSPLPSLAPYF	TGCAGCCCTCTCCCCAGTTTAGCGCCGTATTTT
TRBV9	TRBJ2-3	few	.	CASSVGLSSTDTQYF	TGTGCCAGCAGCGTAGGACTATCTAGCACAGATACGCAGTATTTT
TRBV11-2	TRBJ2-7	many	TRBD1	CASSLATGQGSYEQYF	TGTGCCAGCAGCTTAGCAACAGGACAGGGATCCTACGAGCAGTACTTC
TRBV7-2	TRBJ1-1	few	.	CASSSDRLNTEAFF	TGTGCCAGCAGCTCTGACAGATTGAACACTGAAGCTTTCTTT
TRBV6-2/TRBV6-3	TRBJ2-5	few	.	CASSQAQETQYF	TGTGCCAGCAGCCAAGCACAAGAGACCCAGTACTTC
TRBV5-5	TRBJ2-7	few	.	CASSARVSYEQYF	TGTGCCAGCAGCGCTAGGGTTTCCTACGAGCAGTACTTC
TRBV21-1	TRBJ1-1	few	.	CASSKAYSGRRSSDTEAFF	TGTGCCAGCAGCAAAGCTTATTCGGGACGCAGGAGTTCGGACACTGAAGCTTTCTTT
TRBV6-5	TRBJ1-1	few	TRBD1	CASRRTGGWVNTEAFF	TGTGCCAGCAGACGGACAGGGGGCTGGGTGAACACTGAAGCTTTCTTT
TRBV29-1	TRBJ2-7	few	TRBD1	CSVELDRGPYEQYF	TGCAGCGTTGAATTGGACAGGGGCCCTTACGAGCAGTACTTC
TRBV24-1	TRBJ2-3	.	TRBD2	CATSDGGGTDTQYF	TGTGCCACCAGTGATGGCGGGGGGACAGATACGCAGTATTTT
TRBV4-3	TRBJ1-6	few	TRBD1	CASSQRTGDNSPLHF	TGCGCCAGCAGCCAACGGACAGGCGATAATTCACCCCTCCACTTT